This T cell receptor beta chain emerged from a study of T cell changes during pregnancy in multiple sclerosis (dated by TCRdb to between 2018 and 2021). A note on the overall study: The study examined how the T cell repertoire changed over the course of pregnancy in women with multiple sclerosis.

For this clone: The antigen it binds to is not known. The missing conserved phenylalanine or tryptophan at the end of this CDR3 makes a read error likely. The DNA is omitted, as the CDR3 cannot be located on it reliably, and the CDR3 follows TCRdb's listing.

The CDR3 length equals 10 residues, ends included. CDR1 and CDR2, looked up from the germline V gene, are MNHNS and SASEGT. Library construction relied on the immunoSEQ multiplex PCR assay. This immuneACCESS table, as held by TCRdb, lists in-frame sequences with V and J called but not all clones. Of the missing ones, under half trace to an unresolved V gene in checked studies; the others have no known cause. The sample data list roughly 59,000 clones, and about 94% of these were observed just once. Approximately 0.35% of the sample is in the top ten clones. Recombination linked TRBV6-1 to TRBJ1-1. The starting material was CD4+ T cells from peripheral blood mononuclear cells, obtained before pregnancy. This TCR came from a female donor with multiple sclerosis, enrolled in a pregnancy study. Here the CDR3 is given as CASSNIGLGL.